These 11 T cell receptor beta chains originate from one sample sequenced in a study of T cell responses to AZD1222 COVID-19 vaccine. Libraries were prepared by immunoSEQ multiplex PCR; TCRdb keeps only in-frame clonotypes and omits some of them. This table has 45,000 to 55,000 clones, about 81% appearing once. This sample comprised peripheral blood, obtained on day 0 of AZD1222 vaccination. The source is an adult in good health.

The chain is built from TRBV18 and TRBJ2-1, with TRBD2 matching 9 bases. The CDR3 totals 15 residues. J was trimmed by 7 bases and V by 3 bases; bases with no gene match: 7. CDR1 and CDR2 from the germline V gene are KGHSH and LQKENI. CDR3 region: CASSPRSGRTNEQFF. CDR3 bases: TGTGCCAGCTCACCGAGGAGCGGGAGGACAAATGAGCAGTTCTTC. The whole variable domain, filled in from reference TRBV18 and TRBJ2-1, reads NAGVMQNPRHLVRRRGQEARLRCSPMKGHSHVYWYRQLPEEGLKFMVYLQKENIIDESGMPKERFSAEFPKEGPSILRIQQVVRGDSAAYFCASSPRSGRTNEQFFGPGTRLTVL.

In this sample, this clone turned up a few times. The rearrangement links TRBV4-3 to TRBJ1-1; D ambiguous. Trimming stripped 4 bases from V and 0 bases from J, with 12 bases between. The CDR3 contains 15 residues. CDR1 and CDR2 from the germline V gene are LGHNA and YSLEER. The CDR3 nucleotides are TGCGCCAGCAGCCGCGGCGGTAACATGAACACTGAAGCTTTCTTT. Its translation: CASSRGGNMNTEAFF.

The V and J genes are TRBV7-8 and TRBJ1-5, with a tentative D call TRBD1 (5 bases). The CDR3 length is 15 residues. CDR1 is SGHVS, CDR2 FQNEAQ, per germline. V dropped 2 bases and J dropped 1 base, with 9 bases sitting between them. The CDR3 nucleotides read TGTGCCAGCAGCTTATCCGAGGGGAGCAATCAGCCCCAGCATTTT. Protein product: CASSLSEGSNQPQHF. Filled out from reference TRBV7-8 and TRBJ1-5, the complete variable domain reads GAGVSQSPRYKVAKRGQDVALRCDPISGHVSLFWYQQALGQGPEFLTYFQNEAQLDKSGLPSDRFFAERPEGSVSTLKIQRTQQEDSAVYLCASSLSEGSNQPQHFGDGTRLSIL.

The genes are TRBV4-2 and TRBJ2-2, with TRBD2 matching 8 bases. Trimming removed 0 bases from V and 4 bases from J; junction bases left unmatched: 7. The germline gives CDR1 LGHNA, CDR2 YNFKEQ. The CDR3 has 17 amino acids. In DNA form, the CDR3 reads TGTGCCAGCAGCCAAGAAGGGGGAGCGGGAGTCACCGGGGAGCTGTTTTTT. Its protein is CASSQEGGAGVTGELFF.

This clone showed up just once. The chain combines TRBV28 with TRBJ1-5, with 9 bases identical to TRBD1. CDR1 and CDR2 from the germline V gene are MDHEN and SYDVKM. CDR3 length equals 15 residues. The V gene end was trimmed by 6 bases and the J gene end by 2 bases; junction bases not matched to a gene: 5. CDR3 nucleotides: TGTGCCAGCAGACCTACAGGGGGCGGCAATCAGCCCCAGCATTTT. Encoded protein: CASRPTGGGNQPQHF.

V and J are TRBV21-1 and TRBJ2-2; the table's D call of TRBD1 was not tested on the DNA. TRBV21-1 has pseudogene status. This CDR3 has 15 amino acids. This CDR3 reads CASITGTGNTGELFF. The CDR3 DNA follows: TGTGCCAGCATCACCGGGACAGGAAACACCGGGGAGCTGTTTTTT.

The chain recombines TRBV5-1 with TRBJ2-7; 8 bases agree with TRBD1. Trimming cost V 4 bases and J 2 bases; bases outside gene matches: 17. CDR3 size: 18 residues. The germline gives CDR1 SGHRS, CDR2 YFSETQ. CDR3 DNA sequence: TGCGCCAGCAGCGTGTTCGGTGGAACGGGACAGGCGCCCTACGAGCAGTACTTC. Its translation: CASSVFGGTGQAPYEQYF. The full variable domain, its missing parts supplied by reference TRBV5-1 and TRBJ2-7, is KAGVTQTPRYLIKTRGQQVTLSCSPISGHRSVSWYQQTPGQGLQFLFEYFSETQRNKGNFPGRFSGRQFSNSRSEMNVSTLELGDSALYLCASSVFGGTGQAPYEQYFGPGTRLTVT.

This clone was counted once. The V and J genes are TRBV28 and TRBJ2-1; no clear D. V dropped 4 bases and J dropped 7 bases, with 8 bases sitting between them. The germline gives CDR1 MDHEN, CDR2 SYDVKM. The CDR3 extends over 12 amino acids. CDR3 residues: CASSYLGNEQFF. In DNA form, the CDR3 reads TGTGCCAGCAGTTACCTCGGGAATGAGCAGTTCTTC.

The chain employs TRBV29-1 and TRBJ2-5, with D uncertain. Trimming pared 0 bases from V and 5 bases from J, leaving 7 bases between. The CDR3 is 12 amino acids. CDR1 is SQVTM and CDR2 is ANQGSEA in the germline V gene. The CDR3 is CSVEEGLETQYF. The CDR3 coding sequence is TGCAGCGTTGAAGAAGGGCTTGAGACCCAGTACTTC.

The chain uses TRBV28 and TRBJ2-1, with D possibly TRBD2 on 5 matching bases. This CDR3 has 15 residues. Germline CDR1 and CDR2: MDHEN and SYDVKM. V was clipped by 5 bases and J by 9 bases, with 20 bases between them. The CDR3 nucleotides read TGTGCCAGCAGTCCTTCTAGCCCCATCGTGAGTGAGCAGTTCTTC. Translated, it gives CASSPSSPIVSEQFF. Full variable domain (missing parts from reference TRBV28 and TRBJ2-1): DVKVTQSSRYLVKRTGEKVFLECVQDMDHENMFWYRQDPGLGLRLIYFSYDVKMKEKGDIPEGYSVSREKKERFSLILESASTNQTSMYLCASSPSSPIVSEQFFGPGTRLTVL.

In DNA form, the CDR3 reads TGTGCCAGCAGTTCGATACAGGTCGGGGGGACTGAAGCTTTCTTT. The encoded protein is CASSSIQVGGTEAFF. The J gene is TRBJ1-1, the V gene TRBV27; D may be TRBD1 (5 bases). Trimming cost V 4 bases and J 5 bases, with 17 bases left between them. Germline lookup yields CDR1 MNHEY and CDR2 SMNVEV (reference sequence). The CDR3 extends over 15 amino acids.